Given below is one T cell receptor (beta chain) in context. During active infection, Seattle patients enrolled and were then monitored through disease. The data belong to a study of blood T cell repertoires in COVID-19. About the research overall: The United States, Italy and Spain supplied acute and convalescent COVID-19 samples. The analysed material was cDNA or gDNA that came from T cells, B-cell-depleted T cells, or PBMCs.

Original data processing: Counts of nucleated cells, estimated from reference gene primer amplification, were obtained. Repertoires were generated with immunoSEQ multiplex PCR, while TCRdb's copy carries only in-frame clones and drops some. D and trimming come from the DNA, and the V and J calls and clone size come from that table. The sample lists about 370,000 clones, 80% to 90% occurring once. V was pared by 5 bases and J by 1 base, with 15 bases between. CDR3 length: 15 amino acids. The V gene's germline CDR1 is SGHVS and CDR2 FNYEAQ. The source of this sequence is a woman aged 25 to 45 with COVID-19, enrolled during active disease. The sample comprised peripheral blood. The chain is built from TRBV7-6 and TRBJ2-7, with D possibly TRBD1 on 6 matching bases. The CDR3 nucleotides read TGTGCCAGCAGCGATACAGGGATTAGTTCCTACGAGCAGTACTTC. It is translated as CASSDTGISSYEQYF.